The clone carrying this T cell receptor beta chain was seen ten or more times. This specimen belongs to a study of T cells in Graves' hyperthyroidism and ophthalmopathy. Study-wide context: Peripheral blood was obtained at initial diagnosis, preceding any treatment.

Each diagnosis was grounded in clinical symptoms, serum thyroxine and TRAb, thyroid ultrasound, and orbital computed tomography. The CDR3 covers 17 residues. The junction had 11 bases not matched to a gene; V was cut back by 5 bases and J by 0 bases. RNA transcripts provided the source from which TCR beta CDR3 regions were amplified. First-round RT-PCR targeting the TCR CDR3 was performed with the HTBI primer set. TCRdb reanalysed the multiplex PCR reads using MiXCR and keeps one entry per CDR3 protein. The table lists approximately 530,000 distinct CDR3 sequences, roughly a sixth of them singletons, with about 18% in the top ten.

The origin of this receptor is a woman between 18 and 30 years old with Graves' hyperthyroidism. Sequenced: blood. The chain joins TRBV12-3 or TRBV12-4 to TRBJ2-3, with 7 bases identical to TRBD2. The DNA for the CDR3 is TGTGCCAGCAGTGGGACTCTTGGGGGGGGTAGCACAGATACGCAGTATTTT. It translates to CASSGTLGGGSTDTQYF.